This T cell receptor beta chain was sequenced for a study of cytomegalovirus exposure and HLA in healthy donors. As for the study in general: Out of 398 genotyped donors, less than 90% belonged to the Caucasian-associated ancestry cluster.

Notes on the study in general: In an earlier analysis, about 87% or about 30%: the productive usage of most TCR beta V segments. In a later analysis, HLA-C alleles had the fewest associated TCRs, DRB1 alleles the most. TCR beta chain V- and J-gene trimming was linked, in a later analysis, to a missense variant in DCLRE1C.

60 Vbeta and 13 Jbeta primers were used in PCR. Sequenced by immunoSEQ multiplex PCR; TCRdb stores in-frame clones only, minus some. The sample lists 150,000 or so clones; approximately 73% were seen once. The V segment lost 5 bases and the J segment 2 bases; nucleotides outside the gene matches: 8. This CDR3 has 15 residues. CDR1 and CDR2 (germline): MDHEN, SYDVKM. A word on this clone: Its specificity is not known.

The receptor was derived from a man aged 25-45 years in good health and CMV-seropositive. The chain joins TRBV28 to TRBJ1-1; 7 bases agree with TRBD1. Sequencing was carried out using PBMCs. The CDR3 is CASSPSTGANTEAFF. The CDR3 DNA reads TGTGCCAGCAGTCCATCTACAGGGGCCAACACTGAAGCTTTCTTT.